The present TCR beta chain was sequenced within a study of blood T cell repertoires in COVID-19 (dated by TCRdb to the early 2020s). For the study in its entirety: The collaborator samples originated in the United States, Italy and Spain and spanned the acute and convalescent phases of COVID-19. The prospective study material was composed of cDNA or gDNA derived from T cells, B-cell-depleted T cells, or PBMCs. The dataset comprised deeply sampled blood TCRbeta repertoires from subjects exposed to, actively infected with, or recovered from COVID-19. The repertoires were released in a freely available public database meant as a resource for research on the immune response to SARS-CoV-2. The samples were drawn from two sources: the first 160 participants of the ongoing ImmuneRACE study, and 1,254 subjects contributed by 6 global collaborators. Sample metadata almost always included a de-identified subject ID, COVID-19 status, age in years and sex. Where available, HLA class I and class II types were taken from metadata supplied by the sample provider and were not determined by assay-based typing. Beyond this particular receptor, the publication reports: Clinical and demographic metadata were provided uncurated, with the amount varying by source and participant.

TCRbeta CDR3 regions were amplified from genomic DNA using the immunoSEQ Assay, a bias-controlled multiplex PCR. In the original analysis: The number of nucleated cells in each sample was estimated by amplification of reference gene primers within the assay. Sequence reads were collapsed and filtered to measure the absolute abundance of every unique TCRbeta CDR3 rearrangement. Productive Simpson clonality was computed per sample as the square root of Simpson's diversity index over productive rearrangements. TCRdb mirrors the immuneACCESS table, restricted to in-frame sequences. Some clones are absent from its copies; in checked studies, under half trace to an unresolved V gene, and the reason for the others is unknown. V and J calls and clone size are given by that table; D and trimming were obtained from the DNA. For this sample there are roughly 350,000 clones; more than 85% appear just once. The ten largest clonotypes hold approximately 17% of the sample.

For this clone: Its antigen is unknown. No base qualities exist here, and no much larger clone lies one base off it.

Participants in the prospective study were aged about 18 to 89 years, lived in 20 to 25 United States geographic areas, and enrolled through a virtual design. In the prospective study, cohorts were assigned on the basis of participant-reported clinical history obtained from a screening survey and a study questionnaire. ImmuneRACE Cohort 3 recovered participants were defined by two consecutive negative NP/OP PCR tests, healthcare professional clearance, or symptom resolution. In the prospective study, mobile phlebotomists collected whole blood, serum and a nasopharyngeal or oropharyngeal swab from each participant. Prospective study participants could optionally give additional blood draws and questionnaires over an approximately 2-month period. Before DNA extraction, prospective study blood samples were shipped either frozen or at room temperature. The receptor's source is a woman aged 30 to 39 who had recovered from COVID-19. Sample: PBMCs or T cells enriched from blood (not recorded which).

The sequenced DNA is TGTGCCAGCAGCGTAGGGGACAGCGTTGGCTACACCTTC. The resulting protein is CASSVGDSVGYTF. Here the chain combines TRBV9 and TRBJ1-2; TRBD1 aligns with 7 central bases. The CDR3 covers 13 residues, taking in both the cysteine and the phenylalanine. Only the CDR3 DNA stays, 39 bases, in frame from base 1. Relative to germline, V is missing 0 bases and J is missing 7 bases, with 3 bases of the junction outside any gene match. CDR1 and CDR2 are read off the germline V gene as SGDLS and YYNGEE.